One and the same sample provided the 22 T cell receptor beta chains below, sequenced in a study of blood T cell repertoires in COVID-19. Profiled with immunoSEQ multiplex PCR; TCRdb holds only in-frame clones, not every one. The sample records over 300,000 clones, around 87% being singletons. Sequencing was done on a sample of peripheral blood. The receptors stem from a young man with active or convalescent COVID-19.

The V and J genes are TRBV7-3 and TRBJ2-3; possibly TRBD2 for D (5 bases). CDR1 SGHTA and CDR2 FQGTGA come from the germline V gene. With 4 bases removed from V and 4 bases from J, the gap between germline ends came to 12 bases. This CDR3 region has 14 residues. The DNA for the CDR3 is TGTGCCAGCAGCTCAATGGGGAGTTCAGATACGCAGTATTTT. Amino acids: CASSSMGSSDTQYF.

The chain is built from TRBV9 and TRBJ2-5, with 9 bases fitting TRBD2. Germline lookup yields CDR1 SGDLS and CDR2 YYNGEE. This CDR3 contains 14 residues. After removal of 2 bases from V and 9 bases from J, the junction contained 8 bases not matched to a gene. CDR3: CASSVASGGPPQYF. The DNA for the CDR3 is TGTGCCAGCAGCGTCGCAAGCGGGGGGCCTCCCCAGTACTTC.

V gene TRBV7-6 combines with J gene TRBJ1-4, with D hard to call. V lost 5 bases to trimming and J lost 8 bases, with 12 bases between them. The CDR3 has 13 amino acids. Germline CDR1 is SGHVS and CDR2 is FNYEAQ. CDR3 in DNA: TGTGCCAGCAGCCAATCCACGCAGGAAAAACTGTTTTTT. It translates to CASSQSTQEKLFF.

This sequence joins TRBV6-5 and TRBJ1-1; D possibly corresponds to TRBD1 (5 bases). Germline CDR1 and CDR2: MNHEY and SVGAGI. The CDR3 is made up of 15 amino acids. V lost 5 bases and J 3 bases, leaving 16 bases between the germline ends. CDR3: CASSRVTWGDTEAFF. As DNA, the CDR3 is TGTGCCAGCAGTAGGGTGACGTGGGGGGACACTGAAGCTTTCTTT.

This clone was found a few times. The rearrangement links TRBV5-6 to TRBJ1-1; 8 bases fit TRBD1. The CDR3 is 18 amino acids. V dropped 2 bases and J dropped 3; count of bases not matched to a gene: 15. CDR1 and CDR2 from the germline V gene are SGHDT and YYEEEE. CDR3 in amino acids: CASSLGRGRFNSDTEAFF. In DNA form, the CDR3 reads TGTGCCAGCAGCTTAGGCAGGGGGCGGTTCAATTCGGACACTGAAGCTTTCTTT.

V usage is TRBV24-1 and J usage is TRBJ2-1, with a possible D match to TRBD1 (6 bases). The germline CDR1 and CDR2 sequences are KGHDR and SFDVKD. The CDR3 has 13 residues. Trimming removed 1 base from V and 9 bases from J, with 9 bases in between. CDR3 in DNA: TGTGCCACCAGTGATTTACAGGGCGGTGAGCAGTTCTTC. Its protein product is CATSDLQGGEQFF.

The chain uses TRBV12-3 or TRBV12-4 and TRBJ1-2; D perhaps matches TRBD1 (6 bases). This CDR3 has 12 amino acids. The V end lost 3 bases, the J end lost 5 bases, and 7 bases lay between the germline ends. CDR3 amino acids: CASSFTGYGYTF. The DNA for the CDR3 is TGTGCCAGCAGTTTCACAGGGTATGGCTACACCTTC.

This clone was detected a few times. V usage is TRBV28 and J usage is TRBJ1-1, with D possibly TRBD1 on 5 matching bases. Germline assignment: CDR1 MDHEN and CDR2 SYDVKM. V was cut by 7 bases and J by 10 bases, with 13 bases left in between. The CDR3 consists of 11 residues. The CDR3 loop reads CASTRLGVAFF. As DNA, the CDR3 is TGTGCCAGCACCCGGTTAGGGGTAGCTTTCTTT.

The chain recombines TRBV28 with TRBJ1-5; possible D gene TRBD1, 6 bases. The CDR3 is 15 amino acids. Deletions cut 6 bases from V and 7 bases from J, with 19 bases between. From germline, CDR1 is MDHEN and CDR2 SYDVKM. CDR3 amino acids: CASSLGVQGQQPQHF. In DNA form, the CDR3 reads TGTGCCAGCAGCTTGGGTGTACAGGGTCAACAGCCCCAGCATTTT. Full variable domain (remainder filled in from reference TRBV28 and TRBJ1-5): DVKVTQSSRYLVKRTGEKVFLECVQDMDHENMFWYRQDPGLGLRLIYFSYDVKMKEKGDIPEGYSVSREKKERFSLILESASTNQTSMYLCASSLGVQGQQPQHFGDGTRLSIL.

The rearrangement uses TRBV24-1 and TRBJ2-1, with 13 bases that match TRBD2. The CDR3 has 15 residues. V dropped 7 bases and J dropped 7; count of bases not matched to a gene: 6. Germline V gene data show CDR1 as KGHDR and CDR2 as SFDVKD. CDR3 sequence: CATRAGTSGKNEQFF. The CDR3 DNA reads TGTGCCACCAGGGCCGGGACTAGCGGGAAGAATGAGCAGTTCTTC.

V usage is TRBV7-9 and J usage is TRBJ2-1; 9 bases line up with TRBD2. Germline CDR1 SEHNR, CDR2 FQNEAQ (reference sequence). The trim removed 10 bases at V and 9 bases at J, leaving 13 bases unmatched. The CDR3 spans 14 residues. The CDR3 DNA follows: TGTGCCAACGGCCCCGGGACTAGCCTTGTTGAGCAGTTCTTC. Translation gives CANGPGTSLVEQFF.

This clone was recorded only once. The chain uses TRBV7-2 and TRBJ2-1; 9 bases are a match to TRBD2. The junction had 8 bases not matched to a gene; V was cut back by 1 base and J by 4 bases. The CDR3 covers 17 residues. Germline CDR1 is SGHTA and CDR2 is FQGNSA. The CDR3 bases are TGTGCCAGCAGCTTAGTTCCGCTAGCGGGATATTACAATGAGCAGTTCTTC. Its translation is CASSLVPLAGYYNEQFF.

This chain joins TRBV7-2 and TRBJ1-5, with D unclear. V lost 6 bases to trimming and J lost 4 bases, with 10 bases between them. The CDR3 is made up of 13 amino acids. CDR1 and CDR2 (germline): SGHTA, FQGNSA. The CDR3 nucleotides read TGTGCCAGCAGGGGAGGGTGGAATCAGCCCCAGCATTTT. This gives the protein CASRGGWNQPQHF.

The chain carries TRBV10-3 and TRBJ2-1; 11 bases are shared with TRBD2. This CDR3 is built from 14 residues. With V trimmed by 6 bases and J by 5 bases, 3 bases remained unmatched. CDR1 ENHRY and CDR2 SYGVKD come from the germline V gene. The CDR3: CAISVTSGNNEQFF. The DNA for the CDR3 is TGTGCCATCAGCGTGACTAGCGGGAACAATGAGCAGTTCTTC.

Regarding this clone: This specimen includes other DNA sequences encoding the same CDR3. The chain carries TRBV6-5 and TRBJ2-1, with D possibly being TRBD2 (7 bases). The germline V gene encodes CDR1 MNHEY and CDR2 SVGAGI. The length of the CDR3 is 12 residues. V lost 8 bases to trimming and J lost 6 bases, with 11 bases between them. DNA of the CDR3: TGTGCCAGCTCGAGGGGGGGCAATGAGCAGTTCTTC. This encodes CASSRGGNEQFF.

The chain employs TRBV28 and TRBJ1-1, with 7 nucleotides matching TRBD1. The CDR3 is 13 amino acids. V was clipped by 11 bases and J by 1 base; unmatched bases: 7. CDR1 is MDHEN, CDR2 SYDVKM, per germline. The CDR3 bases are TGTGCCGCAGGGGGGTCATCGAACACTGAAGCTTTCTTT. Its protein is CAAGGSSNTEAFF.

V gene TRBV5-1 combines with J gene TRBJ2-7, with 7 bases aligning to TRBD2. The trim removed 0 bases at V and 3 bases at J, leaving 12 bases unmatched. From germline, CDR1 is SGHRS and CDR2 YFSETQ. The CDR3 is made up of 17 amino acids. The CDR3 DNA follows: TGCGCCAGCAGCTTGGCGGGGGGAAGGGACCAAATCTACGAGCAGTACTTC. Translation gives CASSLAGGRDQIYEQYF.

This chain joins TRBV24-1 and TRBJ2-1; weak D call: TRBD1 (7 bases). Trimming removed 1 base at V and 8 bases at J, with 14 bases between. The germline CDR1 and CDR2 sequences are KGHDR and SFDVKD. The CDR3 contains 15 residues. The chain's CDR3 is CATSDFFRGDDEQFF. The DNA for the CDR3 is TGTGCCACCAGTGATTTTTTCAGGGGGGACGATGAGCAGTTCTTC.

The V call is TRBV6-5, the J call TRBJ1-6; D uncertain. Germline CDR1 reads MNHEY; CDR2 reads SVGAGI. The length of the CDR3 is 15 residues. V lost 0 bases and J 9 bases, leaving 12 bases between the germline ends. This CDR3 is CASSYSPLDGSPLHF. The CDR3 nucleotides read TGTGCCAGCAGTTACTCCCCGCTAGATGGTTCACCCCTCCACTTT.

This chain uses TRBV4-3 with TRBJ1-6; TRBD1 is a possible D gene (5 bases). This CDR3 has 14 residues. Trimming removed 0 bases at V and 10 bases at J, with 10 bases between. Germline CDR1 LGHNA, CDR2 YSLEER. The CDR3 sequence: CASSQDRVKSPLHF. The CDR3 coding sequence is TGCGCCAGCAGCCAAGACAGGGTCAAGTCACCCCTCCACTTT.

This chain joins TRBV7-8 and TRBJ1-2, with 8 bases aligning to TRBD1. V lost 3 bases and J lost 3; bases outside the gene matches: 0. The germline gives CDR1 SGHVS, CDR2 FQNEAQ. This CDR3 has 13 amino acids. CDR3 coding DNA: TGTGCCAGCAGCTTGGGACAGGACTATGGCTACACCTTC. Protein product: CASSLGQDYGYTF.

In the case of this clone: Different DNA sequences within this sample yield the same CDR3. The chain carries TRBV12-3 or TRBV12-4 and TRBJ2-7, with TRBD2 as a possible D gene (6 bases). V lost 3 bases to trimming and J lost 4 bases, with 10 bases between them. The CDR3 contains 13 residues. As DNA, the CDR3 is TGTGCCAGCAGTTTTGCGACTAGTTACGAGCAGTACTTC. Its protein is CASSFATSYEQYF.